The 28 T cell receptor beta chains below come from one sample, sequenced in a study of blood T cell repertoires in COVID-19 (TCRdb year 2020). The method was the immunoSEQ multiplex PCR assay. TCRdb took this table from immuneACCESS and kept in-frame rearrangements with V and J called. Such tables lack part of the clones; where checked against another copy, unresolved V genes explain under half of the gap, and the rest is unexplained. This sample has over 75,000 clones in its table, and about 80% of those were observed once. The ten biggest clones cover 9% to 12% of the sample. The sample consisted of peripheral blood. Receptors were obtained from a woman between 65 and 79 years old with acute or convalescent COVID-19.

V and J are TRBV18 and TRBJ2-2; 13 positions agree with TRBD2. CDR1 and CDR2 from the germline V gene are KGHSH and LQKENI. The CDR3 runs to 16 residues. V gave up 2 bases and J gave up 6 bases; unmatched junction bases: 3. CDR3 residues: CASSPLGLAGPGELFF. The CDR3 DNA sequence: TGTGCCAGCTCACCATTGGGACTAGCGGGGCCCGGGGAGCTGTTTTTT.

The V gene is TRBV15, the J gene TRBJ2-7; TRBD2 might be the D (5 bases). Trimming took off 2 bases at V and 1 base at J, with 6 bases between the two ends. From germline, CDR1 is LNHNV and CDR2 YYDKDF (reference sequence). This CDR3 spans 13 amino acids. CDR3 coding DNA: TGTGCCACCAGCAGAAGACTATCCTACGAGCAGTACTTC. This codes for CATSRRLSYEQYF.

The V and J genes are TRBV11-1 and TRBJ1-4, with D tentatively TRBD1 (5 bases). The CDR3 has 15 residues. V was trimmed by 5 bases and J by 0 bases, leaving 10 bases between them. Germline V gene lookup returns CDR1 SGHAT and CDR2 FQDESV (reference sequence). CDR3 sequence (DNA): TGTGCCAGCAGCCGCGGGGGGGCAACTAATGAAAAACTGTTTTTT. Its translation is CASSRGGATNEKLFF.

The genes are TRBV30 and TRBJ2-2, with unresolved D. V shed 3 bases and J shed 1 base, with 6 bases lying between them. Germline CDR1 is GTSNPN and CDR2 is SVGIG (reference sequence). The CDR3 is 13 residues long. The CDR3: CAWREWNTGELFF. In DNA form, the CDR3 reads TGTGCCTGGAGAGAGTGGAACACCGGGGAGCTGTTTTTT.

This chain links TRBV19 with TRBJ1-4; D may be TRBD1 (5 bases). The germline V gene has CDR1 LNHDA and CDR2 SQIVND (reference sequence). V was trimmed by 9 bases and J by 8 bases, leaving 16 bases between them. The CDR3 runs 13 residues. CDR3: CASSPGFFEKLFF. As DNA, the CDR3 is TGTGCCAGCAGTCCAGGGTTTTTCGAAAAACTGTTTTTT.

This clone was detected many times. The chain uses TRBV9 and TRBJ2-3, with TRBD1 identical over 9 bases. Germline-derived CDR1 and CDR2 are SGDLS and YYNGEE. The CDR3 loop spans 16 amino acids. V was pared by 3 bases and J by 6 bases, with 11 bases of the junction left unmatched. The CDR3 spells CASSAKGGQGTDTQYF. CDR3 sequence (DNA): TGTGCCAGCAGCGCCAAAGGGGGACAGGGTACCGATACGCAGTATTTT.

The table lists this clone with a few counts. This rearrangement joins TRBV7-2 to TRBJ2-7; D is unclear. This CDR3 spans 12 amino acids. The germline CDR1 and CDR2 sequences are SGHTA and FQGNSA. Trimming removed 5 bases at V and 3 bases at J, with 8 bases between. The CDR3 reads CASSLNGYEQYF. The CDR3 coding sequence is TGTGCCAGCAGCCTCAACGGCTACGAGCAGTACTTC.

The chain carries TRBV6-1 and TRBJ2-7, with a possible D match to TRBD2 (5 bases). CDR3 length equals 13 residues. From germline, CDR1 is MNHNS and CDR2 SASEGT. The V and J ends lost 3 bases and 5 bases respectively, with 11 bases between them. CDR3 region: CASSDLAGNEQYF. The CDR3 DNA sequence: TGTGCCAGCAGTGACCTAGCAGGAAACGAGCAGTACTTC.

The genes are TRBV5-6 and TRBJ1-4; TRBD1 matches 8 bases. The CDR3 sequence is 17 residues long. After removal of 2 bases from V and 2 bases from J, the junction contained 8 bases not matched to a gene. Per the germline V gene, CDR1 is SGHDT and CDR2 is YYEEEE. CDR3 loop: CASSFFSHRGTNEKLFF. CDR3 sequence (DNA): TGTGCCAGCAGCTTTTTCTCCCACAGGGGGACTAATGAAAAACTGTTTTTT.

The chain is built from TRBV7-9 and TRBJ2-3, with D possibly being TRBD2 (6 bases). This CDR3 has 15 amino acids. V shed 10 bases and J shed 3 bases, with 20 bases lying between them. Germline assignment: CDR1 SEHNR and CDR2 FQNEAQ (reference sequence). CDR3 nucleotides: TGTGCCACCCCCGTACCGGGGAGGTCGACAGATACGCAGTATTTT. Amino acids: CATPVPGRSTDTQYF.

The V call is TRBV10-3, the J call TRBJ2-2; tentative D call: TRBD1 (6 bases). Germline CDR1 and CDR2: ENHRY and SYGVKD. The CDR3 is made up of 14 amino acids. Trimming left V 6 bases short and J 6 bases short, with 14 bases between. The CDR3: CAISGQRSAGELFF. The CDR3 region has the DNA TGTGCCATCAGCGGACAGAGATCAGCCGGGGAGCTGTTTTTT.

V and J are TRBV24-1 and TRBJ2-3; no clear D gene. CDR1 and CDR2 (germline): KGHDR, SFDVKD. There are 12 residues in the CDR3. Trimming stripped 0 bases from V and 11 bases from J, with 8 bases between. Here the CDR3 DNA reads TGTGCCACCAGTGATTTGCTGAGAGGGCAGTATTTT. Residues: CATSDLLRGQYF.

The chain joins TRBV19 to TRBJ2-1, with a weak D call TRBD1 (5 bases). The CDR3 runs to 14 residues. The ends were cut back, 1 base at V and 5 bases at J, with 9 bases in the middle. Per the germline V gene, CDR1 is LNHDA and CDR2 is SQIVND (reference sequence). The CDR3 region has the DNA TGTGCCAGTAGTATAGTTTCACAGGACAATGAGCAGTTCTTC. Translation gives CASSIVSQDNEQFF.

The chain employs TRBV6-2 or TRBV6-3 and TRBJ1-5; 8 bases map to TRBD1. V shed 2 bases and J 3 bases; nucleotides not matched to a gene: 12. Germline values: CDR1 MNHEY, CDR2 SVGEGT. The CDR3 is 18 residues long. The CDR3 nucleotides are TGTGCCAGCAGTTACCGAATCGCAACAGGGGGAAACAATCAGCCCCAGCATTTT. Protein product: CASSYRIATGGNNQPQHF.

This clone was observed a handful of times. V gene TRBV30 combines with J gene TRBJ2-5; TRBD2 agrees at 9 bases. This CDR3 comprises 15 residues. Germline V gene sequence: CDR1 GTSNPN, CDR2 SVGIG (reference sequence). V shed 3 bases and J 2 bases; nucleotides not matched to a gene: 7. The CDR3 reads CAWSKLAGMQETQYF. The DNA for the CDR3 is TGTGCCTGGAGCAAGCTAGCGGGAATGCAAGAGACCCAGTACTTC.

V and J are TRBV27 and TRBJ1-3, with 7 bases matching TRBD1. CDR3 size: 15 residues. The V gene end was trimmed by 4 bases and the J gene end by 2 bases; junction bases not matched to a gene: 5. The germline V gene has CDR1 MNHEY and CDR2 SMNVEV (reference sequence). For the CDR3, the DNA is TGTGCCAGCAGTTCAACCACAGGGGCTGGAAACACCATATATTTT. Residues: CASSSTTGAGNTIYF.

This clone was recorded once. The chain links TRBV2 to TRBJ2-3; TRBD2 matches 16 bases. The junction had 2 bases not matched to a gene; V was cut back by 6 bases and J by 2 bases. Germline CDR1 reads SNHLY; CDR2 reads FYNNEI. There are 16 residues in the CDR3. Written as DNA, the CDR3 is TGTGCCAGCAGGGGACTAGCGGGGGGGGCCACAGATACGCAGTATTTT. It codes for CASRGLAGGATDTQYF.

The chain has TRBV19 and TRBJ2-2, with D maybe TRBD2 (6 bases). Trimming stripped 1 base from V and 2 bases from J, with 11 bases between. This CDR3 contains 16 residues. Germline V gene sequence: CDR1 LNHDA, CDR2 SQIVND (reference sequence). CDR3 sequence (DNA): TGTGCCAGTAGTATAGTCGGCGGGGCCAACACCGGGGAGCTGTTTTTT. Its translation is CASSIVGGANTGELFF.

This chain joins TRBV30 and TRBJ2-7; 8 bases are shared with TRBD2. Per the germline V gene, CDR1 is GTSNPN and CDR2 is SVGIG (reference sequence). The V gene end was trimmed by 1 base and the J gene end by 2 bases; junction bases not matched to a gene: 7. The CDR3 length is 15 residues. The CDR3 is CAWSAGLAGAYEQYF. In DNA, the CDR3 is TGTGCCTGGAGTGCTGGACTAGCTGGGGCCTACGAGCAGTACTTC.

CDR3 DNA sequence: TGTGCCAGCAGTGTTGGGGCGGAGGGCGAGGAGACCCAGTACTTC. Translation: CASSVGAEGEETQYF. The gene calls are TRBV9 and TRBJ2-5, with a possible D match to TRBD2 (6 bases). V was shortened by 5 bases and J by 5 bases, with 19 bases between the two germline ends. The germline V gene has CDR1 SGDLS and CDR2 YYNGEE. This CDR3 contains 15 residues.

The CDR3: CASSIDISVETQYF. The CDR3 bases are TGTGCCAGTAGTATAGACATCTCGGTAGAGACCCAGTACTTC. J is TRBJ2-5 and V is TRBV19; D gene ambiguous. CDR3 length equals 14 residues. The germline V gene has CDR1 LNHDA and CDR2 SQIVND (reference sequence). V lost 0 bases and J 4 bases, leaving 9 bases between the germline ends. Filled out from reference TRBV19 and TRBJ2-5, the complete variable domain reads DGGITQSPKYLFRKEGQNVTLSCEQNLNHDAMYWYRQDPGQGLRLIYYSQIVNDFQKGDIAEGYSVSREKKESFPLTVTSAQKNPTAFYLCASSIDISVETQYFGPGTRLLVL.

The rearrangement links TRBV5-1 to TRBJ2-3; 9 nucleotides align to TRBD2. Germline V gene lookup returns CDR1 SGHRS and CDR2 YFSETQ. V shed 0 bases and J 2 bases; nucleotides not matched to a gene: 10. The CDR3 covers 18 residues. The CDR3 spells CASSLEVSGSLFTDTQYF. CDR3 nucleotides: TGCGCCAGCAGCTTGGAAGTTAGCGGGAGCTTATTCACAGATACGCAGTATTTT.

This chain uses TRBV11-2 with TRBJ2-3; a weak D match, TRBD1 (6 bases). Deletions cut 1 base from V and 5 bases from J, with 13 bases between. The CDR3 covers 15 residues. CDR1 and CDR2 (germline): SGHAT, FQNNGV. CDR3 amino acids: CASSLGTGPLDTQYF. Written as DNA, the CDR3 is TGTGCCAGCAGCTTAGGTACAGGGCCATTAGATACGCAGTATTTT.

This clone was seen a few times. V gene TRBV4-2 combines with J gene TRBJ2-1, with 10 nucleotides matching TRBD2. Germline V lookup: CDR1 LGHNA, CDR2 YNFKEQ. Germline trimming cut 4 bases from V and 9 bases from J; bases unmatched to any gene: 3. The CDR3 spans 13 residues. CDR3 bases: TGTGCCAGCAGCCCGAGACTAGCGGGTGAGCAGTTCTTC. Translation gives CASSPRLAGEQFF.

The chain couples TRBV6-6 to TRBJ2-5; D not resolved. V lost 6 bases, J lost 5 bases, and 16 bases lay in between. CDR3 length equals 14 residues. Germline CDR1 reads MNHNY; CDR2 reads SVGAGI (reference sequence). CDR3 in DNA: TGTGCCAGCAGCCCCGACTCTACGACCGAGACCCAGTACTTC. Protein sequence: CASSPDSTTETQYF.

V and J are TRBV19 and TRBJ2-4; TRBD1 agrees at 8 bases. Germline trimming cut 6 bases from V and 0 bases from J; bases unmatched to any gene: 7. Germline CDR1 is LNHDA and CDR2 is SQIVND (reference sequence). There are 16 residues in the CDR3. The CDR3 loop reads CASSDRGLLAKNIQYF. CDR3 DNA: TGTGCCAGTAGCGACAGGGGCCTATTAGCCAAAAACATTCAGTACTTC.

The gene calls are TRBV5-6 and TRBJ2-5; 12 nucleotides align to TRBD2. V shed 1 base, J shed 5 bases, and the junction held 3 bases outside the gene matches. The CDR3 spans 15 residues. Germline loops: CDR1 SGHDT, CDR2 YYEEEE. CDR3 nucleotide sequence: TGTGCCAGCAGCTTGCTTCTAGCGGGAGGGGAGACCCAGTACTTC. Translated: CASSLLLAGGETQYF.

V gene TRBV28 combines with J gene TRBJ2-1, with 9 bases fitting TRBD2. Germline CDR1 reads MDHEN; CDR2 reads SYDVKM. This CDR3 is built from 16 residues. With V trimmed by 3 bases and J by 9 bases, 12 bases remained unmatched. In nucleotides, the CDR3 is TGTGCCAGCAGTTTCACTACTAGCGGGCTTTTTGGTGAGCAGTTCTTC. It yields the protein CASSFTTSGLFGEQFF.